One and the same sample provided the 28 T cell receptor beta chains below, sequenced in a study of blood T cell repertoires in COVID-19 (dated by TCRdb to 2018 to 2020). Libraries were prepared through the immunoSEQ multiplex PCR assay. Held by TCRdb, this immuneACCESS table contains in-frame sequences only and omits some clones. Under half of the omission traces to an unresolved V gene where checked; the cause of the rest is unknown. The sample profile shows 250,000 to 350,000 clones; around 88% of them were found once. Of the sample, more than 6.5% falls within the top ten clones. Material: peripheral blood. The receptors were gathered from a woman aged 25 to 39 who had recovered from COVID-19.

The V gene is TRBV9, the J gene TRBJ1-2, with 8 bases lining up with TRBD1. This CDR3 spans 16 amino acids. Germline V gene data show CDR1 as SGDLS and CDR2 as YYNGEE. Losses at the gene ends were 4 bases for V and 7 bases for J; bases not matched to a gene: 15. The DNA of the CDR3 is TGTGCCAGCAGCCCAGCCGGGGCAGGGGGCTTGGGTGGCTACACCTTC. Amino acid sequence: CASSPAGAGGLGGYTF.

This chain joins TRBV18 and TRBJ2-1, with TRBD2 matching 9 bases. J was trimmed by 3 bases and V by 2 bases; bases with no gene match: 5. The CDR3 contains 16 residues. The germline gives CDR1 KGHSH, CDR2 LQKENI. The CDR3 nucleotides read TGTGCCAGCTCACCAGGGCGGGGGGGCGACTACAATGAGCAGTTCTTC. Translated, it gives CASSPGRGGDYNEQFF.

Here the CDR3 DNA reads TGTGCCACCAGTGATTCTCGGACAGGGGACGACGAGCAGTACTTC. Its protein product is CATSDSRTGDDEQYF. The chain joins TRBV24-1 to TRBJ2-7, with TRBD1 matching over 9 bases. The CDR3 loop spans 15 amino acids. CDR1 KGHDR and CDR2 SFDVKD come from the germline V gene. With 2 bases clipped from V and 5 bases from J, the junction kept 6 bases outside the gene matches.

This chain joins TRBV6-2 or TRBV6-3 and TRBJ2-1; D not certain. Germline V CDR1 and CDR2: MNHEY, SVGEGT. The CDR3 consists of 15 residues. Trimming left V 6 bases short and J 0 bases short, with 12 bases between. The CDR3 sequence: CASSPAPSSYNEQFF. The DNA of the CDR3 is TGTGCCAGCAGCCCCGCCCCCAGCTCCTACAATGAGCAGTTCTTC.

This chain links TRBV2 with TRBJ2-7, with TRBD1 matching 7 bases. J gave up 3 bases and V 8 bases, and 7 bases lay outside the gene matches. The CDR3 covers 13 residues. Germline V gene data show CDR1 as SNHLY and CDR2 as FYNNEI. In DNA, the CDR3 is TGTGCCAGCGACAGGGAGAGGGACTACGAGCAGTACTTC. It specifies CASDRERDYEQYF.

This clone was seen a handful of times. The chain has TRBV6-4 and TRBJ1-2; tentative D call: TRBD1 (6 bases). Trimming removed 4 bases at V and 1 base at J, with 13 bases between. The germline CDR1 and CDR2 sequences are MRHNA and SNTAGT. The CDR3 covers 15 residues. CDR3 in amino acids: CASSVDRNGNYGYTF. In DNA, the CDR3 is TGTGCCAGCAGTGTTGACAGGAATGGTAACTATGGCTACACCTTC.

Here the CDR3 reads CASSYPGGGYNEQFF. The DNA for the CDR3 is TGTGCCAGCAGTTACCCCGGGGGGGGGTACAATGAGCAGTTCTTC. The rearrangement joins TRBV6-6 to TRBJ2-1; TRBD2 matches at 8 bases. V shed 2 bases and J 4 bases; nucleotides not matched to a gene: 4. The length of the CDR3 is 15 residues. Germline CDR1 MNHNY, CDR2 SVGAGI (reference sequence).

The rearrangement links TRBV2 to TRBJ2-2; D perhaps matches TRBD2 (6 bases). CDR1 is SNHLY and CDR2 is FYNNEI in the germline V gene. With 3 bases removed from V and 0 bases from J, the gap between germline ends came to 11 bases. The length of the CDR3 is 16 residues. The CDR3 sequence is CASSDTIAANTGELFF. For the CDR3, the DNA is TGTGCCAGCAGTGATACAATAGCGGCGAACACCGGGGAGCTGTTTTTT.

Written as DNA, the CDR3 is TGTGCCAGCAGTTCAGACCGGGACAGGGTCGAGCAGTTCTTC. The encoded protein is CASSSDRDRVEQFF. The J gene is TRBJ2-1, the V gene TRBV27, with 9 bases identical to TRBD1. The CDR3 has 14 amino acids. V shed 4 bases, J shed 10 bases, and the junction held 8 bases outside the gene matches. CDR1 is MNHEY and CDR2 is SMNVEV in the germline V gene (reference sequence).

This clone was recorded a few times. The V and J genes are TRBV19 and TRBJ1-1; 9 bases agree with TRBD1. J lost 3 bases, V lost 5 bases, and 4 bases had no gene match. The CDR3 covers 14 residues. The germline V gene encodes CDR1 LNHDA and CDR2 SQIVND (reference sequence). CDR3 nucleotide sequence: TGTGCCAGTAGTCTCCGGACAGGGGACACTGAAGCTTTCTTT. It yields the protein CASSLRTGDTEAFF.

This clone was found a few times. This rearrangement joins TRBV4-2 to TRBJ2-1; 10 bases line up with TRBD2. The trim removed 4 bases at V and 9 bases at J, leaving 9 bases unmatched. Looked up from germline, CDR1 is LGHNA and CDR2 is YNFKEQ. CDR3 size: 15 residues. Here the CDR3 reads CASSRSGGGHFEQFF. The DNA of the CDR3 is TGTGCCAGCAGCCGCAGCGGGGGGGGCCACTTTGAGCAGTTCTTC.

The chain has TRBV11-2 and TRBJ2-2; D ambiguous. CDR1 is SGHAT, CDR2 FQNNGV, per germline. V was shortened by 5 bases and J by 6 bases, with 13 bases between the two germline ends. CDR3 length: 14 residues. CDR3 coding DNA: TGTGCCAGCAGCCTCGCAGTCCCCCCCGGGGAGCTGTTTTTT. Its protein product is CASSLAVPPGELFF.

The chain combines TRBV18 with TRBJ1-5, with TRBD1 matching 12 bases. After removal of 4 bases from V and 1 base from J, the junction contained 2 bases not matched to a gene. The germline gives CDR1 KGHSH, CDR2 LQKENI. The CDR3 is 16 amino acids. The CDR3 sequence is CASSLGQGASNQPQHF. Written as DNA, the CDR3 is TGTGCCAGCTCACTGGGACAGGGGGCCAGCAATCAGCCCCAGCATTTT.

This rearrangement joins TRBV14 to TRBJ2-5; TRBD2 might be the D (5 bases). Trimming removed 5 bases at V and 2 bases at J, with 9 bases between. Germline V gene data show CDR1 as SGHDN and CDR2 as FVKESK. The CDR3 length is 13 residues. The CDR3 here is CASSEGPQETQYF. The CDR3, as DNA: TGTGCCAGCAGCGAGGGTCCTCAAGAGACCCAGTACTTC. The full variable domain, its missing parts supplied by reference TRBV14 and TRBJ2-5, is EAGVTQFPSHSVIEKGQTVTLRCDPISGHDNLYWYRRVMGKEIKFLLHFVKESKQDESGMPNNRFLAERTGGTYSTLKVQPAELEDSGVYFCASSEGPQETQYFGPGTRLLVL.

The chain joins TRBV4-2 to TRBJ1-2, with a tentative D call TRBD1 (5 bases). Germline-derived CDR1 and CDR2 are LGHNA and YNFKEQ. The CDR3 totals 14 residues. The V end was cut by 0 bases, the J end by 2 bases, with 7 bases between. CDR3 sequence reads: CASSQESGNYGYTF. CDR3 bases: TGTGCCAGCAGCCAAGAGTCAGGGAACTATGGCTACACCTTC.

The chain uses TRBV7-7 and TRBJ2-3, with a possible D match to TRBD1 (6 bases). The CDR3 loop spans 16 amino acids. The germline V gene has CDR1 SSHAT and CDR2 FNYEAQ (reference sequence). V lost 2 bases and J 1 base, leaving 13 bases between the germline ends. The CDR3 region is CASSLIGGEGTDTQYF. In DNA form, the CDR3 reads TGTGCCAGCAGCTTAATTGGGGGCGAAGGCACAGATACGCAGTATTTT.

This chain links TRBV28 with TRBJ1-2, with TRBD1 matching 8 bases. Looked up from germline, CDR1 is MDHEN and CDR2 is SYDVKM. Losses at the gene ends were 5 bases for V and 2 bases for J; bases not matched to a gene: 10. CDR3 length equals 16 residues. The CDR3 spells CASSVEGQAANYGYTF. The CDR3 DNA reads TGTGCCAGCAGTGTAGAGGGACAGGCGGCGAACTATGGCTACACCTTC.

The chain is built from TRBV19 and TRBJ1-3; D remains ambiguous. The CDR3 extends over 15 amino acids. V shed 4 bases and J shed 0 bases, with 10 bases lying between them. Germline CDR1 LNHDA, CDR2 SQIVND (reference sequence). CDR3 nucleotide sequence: TGTGCCAGTAGTACGCGGGCCTTCTCTGGAAACACCATATATTTT. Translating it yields CASSTRAFSGNTIYF.

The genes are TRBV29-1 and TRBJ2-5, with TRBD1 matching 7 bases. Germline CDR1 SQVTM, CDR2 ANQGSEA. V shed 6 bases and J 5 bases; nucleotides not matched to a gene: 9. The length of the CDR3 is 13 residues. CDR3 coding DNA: TGCAGCGTGACGATGACAGGGACCGAGACCCAGTACTTC. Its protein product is CSVTMTGTETQYF.

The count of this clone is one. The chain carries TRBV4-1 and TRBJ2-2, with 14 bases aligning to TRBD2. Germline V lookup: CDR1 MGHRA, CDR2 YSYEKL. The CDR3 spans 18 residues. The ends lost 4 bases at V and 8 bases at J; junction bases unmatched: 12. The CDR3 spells CASSPQGRTSGGLGELFF. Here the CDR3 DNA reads TGCGCCAGCAGCCCTCAAGGACGGACTAGCGGGGGGTTGGGGGAGCTGTTTTTT.

CDR3 amino acids: CASSAWPTNEKLFF. In nucleotides, the CDR3 is TGTGCCAGCAGCGCGTGGCCGACTAATGAAAAACTGTTTTTT. The rearrangement joins TRBV9 to TRBJ1-4; D is ambiguous. This CDR3 region has 14 residues. Trimming left V 3 bases short and J 2 bases short, with 8 bases between. Germline values: CDR1 SGDLS, CDR2 YYNGEE.

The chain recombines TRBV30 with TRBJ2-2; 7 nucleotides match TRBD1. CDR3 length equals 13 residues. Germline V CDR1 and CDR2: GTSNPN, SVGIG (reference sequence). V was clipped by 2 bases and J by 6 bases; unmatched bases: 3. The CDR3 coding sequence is TGTGCCTGGAGTCGTCAGGGGGCCGGGGAGCTGTTTTTT. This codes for CAWSRQGAGELFF.

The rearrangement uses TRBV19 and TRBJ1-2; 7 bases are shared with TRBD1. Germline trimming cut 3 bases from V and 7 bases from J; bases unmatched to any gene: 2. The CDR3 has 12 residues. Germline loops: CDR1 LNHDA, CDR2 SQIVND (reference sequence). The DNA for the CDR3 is TGTGCCAGTAGTATCAACAGGGGTGGCTACACCTTC. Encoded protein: CASSINRGGYTF. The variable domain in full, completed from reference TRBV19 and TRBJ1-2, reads DGGITQSPKYLFRKEGQNVTLSCEQNLNHDAMYWYRQDPGQGLRLIYYSQIVNDFQKGDIAEGYSVSREKKESFPLTVTSAQKNPTAFYLCASSINRGGYTFGSGTRLTVV.

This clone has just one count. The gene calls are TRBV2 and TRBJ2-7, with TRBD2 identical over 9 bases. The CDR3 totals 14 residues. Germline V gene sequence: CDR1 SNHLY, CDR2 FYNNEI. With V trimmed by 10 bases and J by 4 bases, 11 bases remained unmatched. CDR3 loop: CATSGAGGEYEQYF. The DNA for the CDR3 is TGTGCCACCTCCGGGGCGGGGGGGGAGTACGAGCAGTACTTC.

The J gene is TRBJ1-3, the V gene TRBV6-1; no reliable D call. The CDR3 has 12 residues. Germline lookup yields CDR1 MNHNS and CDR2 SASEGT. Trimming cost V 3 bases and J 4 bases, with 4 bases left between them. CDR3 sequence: CASSDLGNTIYF. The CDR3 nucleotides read TGTGCCAGCAGTGACCTAGGAAACACCATATATTTT.

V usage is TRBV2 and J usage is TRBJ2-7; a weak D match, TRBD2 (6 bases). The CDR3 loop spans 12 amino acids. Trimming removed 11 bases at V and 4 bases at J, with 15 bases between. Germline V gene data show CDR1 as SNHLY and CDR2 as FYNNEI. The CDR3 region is CAGSRRGYEQYF. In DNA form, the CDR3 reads TGTGCCGGATCCCGGAGGGGTTACGAGCAGTACTTC.

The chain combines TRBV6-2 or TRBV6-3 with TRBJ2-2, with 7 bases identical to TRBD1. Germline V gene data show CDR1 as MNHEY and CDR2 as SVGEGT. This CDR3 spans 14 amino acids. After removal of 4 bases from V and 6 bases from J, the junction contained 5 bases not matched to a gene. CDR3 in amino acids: CASSSGTASGELFF. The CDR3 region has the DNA TGTGCCAGCAGTTCCGGGACAGCGTCCGGGGAGCTGTTTTTT.

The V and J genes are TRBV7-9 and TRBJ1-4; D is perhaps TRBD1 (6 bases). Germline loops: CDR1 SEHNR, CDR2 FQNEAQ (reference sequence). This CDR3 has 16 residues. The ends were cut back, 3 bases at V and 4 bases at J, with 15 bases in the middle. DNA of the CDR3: TGTGCCAGCAGCTTCTGGCCGACAGGTGGTAATGAAAAACTGTTTTTT. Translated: CASSFWPTGGNEKLFF.